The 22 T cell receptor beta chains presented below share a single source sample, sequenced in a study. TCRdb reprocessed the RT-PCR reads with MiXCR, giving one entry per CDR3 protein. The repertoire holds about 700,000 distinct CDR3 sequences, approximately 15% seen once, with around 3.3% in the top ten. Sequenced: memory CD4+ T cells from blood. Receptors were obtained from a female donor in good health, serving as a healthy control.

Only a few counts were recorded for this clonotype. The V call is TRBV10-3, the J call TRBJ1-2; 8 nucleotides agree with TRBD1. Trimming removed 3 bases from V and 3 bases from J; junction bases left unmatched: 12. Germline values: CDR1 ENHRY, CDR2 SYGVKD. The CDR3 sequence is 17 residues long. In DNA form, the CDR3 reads TGTGCCATCAGTGACTTCCCCGCGACAGGGGATGACTATGGCTACACCTTC. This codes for CAISDFPATGDDYGYTF.

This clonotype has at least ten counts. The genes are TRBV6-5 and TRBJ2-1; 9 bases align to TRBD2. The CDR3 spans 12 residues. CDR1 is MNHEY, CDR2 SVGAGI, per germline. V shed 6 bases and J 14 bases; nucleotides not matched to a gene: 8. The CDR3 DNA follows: TGTGCCAGCAGCACTCTAGCGGGGCCCAAGTTCTTC. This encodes CASSTLAGPKFF.

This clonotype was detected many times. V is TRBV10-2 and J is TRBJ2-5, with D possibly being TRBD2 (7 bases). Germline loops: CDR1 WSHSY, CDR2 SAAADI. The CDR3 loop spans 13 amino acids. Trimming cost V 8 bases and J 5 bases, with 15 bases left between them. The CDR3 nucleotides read TGCGCCAGCCTGTCGGGGAGGGGGGAGACCCAGTACTTC. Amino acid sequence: CASLSGRGETQYF.

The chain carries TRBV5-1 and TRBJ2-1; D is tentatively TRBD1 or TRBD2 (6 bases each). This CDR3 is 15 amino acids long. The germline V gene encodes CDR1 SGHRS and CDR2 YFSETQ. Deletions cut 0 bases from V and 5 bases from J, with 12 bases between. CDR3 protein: CASSLGVGGNNEQFF. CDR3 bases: TGCGCCAGCAGCTTGGGGGTAGGGGGGAACAATGAGCAGTTCTTC.

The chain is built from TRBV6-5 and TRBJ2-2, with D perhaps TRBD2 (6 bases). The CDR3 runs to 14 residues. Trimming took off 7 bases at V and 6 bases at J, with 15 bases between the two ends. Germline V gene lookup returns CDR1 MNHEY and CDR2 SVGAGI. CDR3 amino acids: CASTRGSLAGELFF. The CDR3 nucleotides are TGTGCCAGCACGCGGGGCAGCCTCGCCGGGGAGCTGTTTTTT.

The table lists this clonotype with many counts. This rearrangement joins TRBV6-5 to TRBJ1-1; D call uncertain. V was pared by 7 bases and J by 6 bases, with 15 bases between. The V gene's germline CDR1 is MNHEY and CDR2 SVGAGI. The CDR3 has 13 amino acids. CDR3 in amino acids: CASTKEGWAEAFF. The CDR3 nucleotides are TGTGCCAGCACTAAGGAGGGTTGGGCTGAAGCTTTCTTT.

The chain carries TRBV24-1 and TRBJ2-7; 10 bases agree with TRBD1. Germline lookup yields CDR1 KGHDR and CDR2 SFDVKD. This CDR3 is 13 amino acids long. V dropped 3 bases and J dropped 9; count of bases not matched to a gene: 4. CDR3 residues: CATSDGQGGMQYF. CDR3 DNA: TGTGCCACCAGTGATGGACAGGGGGGGATGCAGTACTTC.

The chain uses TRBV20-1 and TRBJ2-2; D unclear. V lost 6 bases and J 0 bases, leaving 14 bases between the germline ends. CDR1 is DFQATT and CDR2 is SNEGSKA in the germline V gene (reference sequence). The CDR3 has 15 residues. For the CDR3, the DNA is TGCAGTGCGCTCACGGGTAACGCGAACACCGGGGAGCTGTTTTTT. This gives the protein CSALTGNANTGELFF.

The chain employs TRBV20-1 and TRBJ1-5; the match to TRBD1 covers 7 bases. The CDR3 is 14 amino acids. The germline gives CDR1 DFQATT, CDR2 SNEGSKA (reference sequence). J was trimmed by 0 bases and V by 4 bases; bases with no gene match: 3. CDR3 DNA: TGCAGTGCTATCGGGGACAGTAGCAATCAGCCCCAGCATTTT. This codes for CSAIGDSSNQPQHF.

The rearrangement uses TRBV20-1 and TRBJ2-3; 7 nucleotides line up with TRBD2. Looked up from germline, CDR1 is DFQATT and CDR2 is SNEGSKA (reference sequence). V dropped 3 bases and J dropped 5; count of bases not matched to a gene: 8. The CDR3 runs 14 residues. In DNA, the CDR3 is TGCAGTGCTAGGGGGGGGGGATCGGAAGATACGCAGTATTTT. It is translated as CSARGGGSEDTQYF.

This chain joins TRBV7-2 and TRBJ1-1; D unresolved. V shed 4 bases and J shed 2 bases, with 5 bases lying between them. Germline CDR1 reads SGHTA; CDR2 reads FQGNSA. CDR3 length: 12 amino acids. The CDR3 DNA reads TGTGCCAGCAGCTCATACAACACTGAAGCTTTCTTT. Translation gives CASSSYNTEAFF.

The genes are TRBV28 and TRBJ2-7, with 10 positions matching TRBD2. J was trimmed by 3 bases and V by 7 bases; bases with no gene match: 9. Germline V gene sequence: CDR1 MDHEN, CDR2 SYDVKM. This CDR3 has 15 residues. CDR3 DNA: TGTGCCAGCACCGACCCGGCTAGCGGGAGCTACGAGCAGTACTTC. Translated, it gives CASTDPASGSYEQYF.

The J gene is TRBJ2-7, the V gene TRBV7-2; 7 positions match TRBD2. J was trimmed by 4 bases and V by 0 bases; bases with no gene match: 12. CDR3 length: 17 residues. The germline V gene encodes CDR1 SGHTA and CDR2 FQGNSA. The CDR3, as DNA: TGTGCCAGCAGCTTAGCGGACGGGAGGACGTCGTTGTACGAGCAGTACTTC. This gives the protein CASSLADGRTSLYEQYF.

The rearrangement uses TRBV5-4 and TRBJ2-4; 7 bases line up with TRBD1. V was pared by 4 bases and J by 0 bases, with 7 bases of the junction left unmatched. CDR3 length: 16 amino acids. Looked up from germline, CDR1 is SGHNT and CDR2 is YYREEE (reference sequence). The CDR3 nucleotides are TGTGCCAGCAGCCCCGGGACAGCGGTAGCCAAAAACATTCAGTACTTC. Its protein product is CASSPGTAVAKNIQYF.

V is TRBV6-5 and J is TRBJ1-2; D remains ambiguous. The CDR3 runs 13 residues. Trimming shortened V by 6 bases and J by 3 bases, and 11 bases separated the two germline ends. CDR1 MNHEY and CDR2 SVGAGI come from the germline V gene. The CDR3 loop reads CASRTNSYYGYTF. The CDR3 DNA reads TGTGCCAGCAGGACAAATTCTTACTATGGCTACACCTTC.

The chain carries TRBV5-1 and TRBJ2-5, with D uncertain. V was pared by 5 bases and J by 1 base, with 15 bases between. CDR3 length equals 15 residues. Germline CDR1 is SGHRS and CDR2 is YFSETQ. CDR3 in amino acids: CASRSEPRSQETQYF. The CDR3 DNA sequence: TGCGCCAGCAGATCCGAACCCAGGTCCCAAGAGACCCAGTACTTC. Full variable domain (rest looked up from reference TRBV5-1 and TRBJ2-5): KAGVTQTPRYLIKTRGQQVTLSCSPISGHRSVSWYQQTPGQGLQFLFEYFSETQRNKGNFPGRFSGRQFSNSRSEMNVSTLELGDSALYLCASRSEPRSQETQYFGPGTRLLVL.

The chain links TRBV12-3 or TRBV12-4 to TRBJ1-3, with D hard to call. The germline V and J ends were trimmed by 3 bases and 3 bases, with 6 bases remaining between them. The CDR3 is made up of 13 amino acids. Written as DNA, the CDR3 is TGTGCCAGCAGTTTTGGGCTTGGAAACACCATATATTTT. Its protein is CASSFGLGNTIYF.

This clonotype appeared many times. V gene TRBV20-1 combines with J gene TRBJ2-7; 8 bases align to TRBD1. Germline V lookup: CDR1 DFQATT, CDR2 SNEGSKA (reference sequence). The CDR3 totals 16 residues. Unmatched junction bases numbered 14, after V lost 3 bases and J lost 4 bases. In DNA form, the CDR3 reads TGCAGTGCTAGGTCCCTTTTCGGGGACAGGCTATACGAGCAGTACTTC. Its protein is CSARSLFGDRLYEQYF.

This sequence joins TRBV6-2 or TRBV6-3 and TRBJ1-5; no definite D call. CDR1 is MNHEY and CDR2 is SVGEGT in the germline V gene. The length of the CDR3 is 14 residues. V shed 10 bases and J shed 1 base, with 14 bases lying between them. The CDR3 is CATEEGLSNQPQHF. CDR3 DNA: TGTGCCACGGAGGAGGGTCTAAGCAATCAGCCCCAGCATTTT.

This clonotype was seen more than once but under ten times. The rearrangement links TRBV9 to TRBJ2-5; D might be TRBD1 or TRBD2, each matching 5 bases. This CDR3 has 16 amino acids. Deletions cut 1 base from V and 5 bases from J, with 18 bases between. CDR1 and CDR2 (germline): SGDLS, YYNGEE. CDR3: CASSVSIGEGGETQYF. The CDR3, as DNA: TGTGCCAGCAGCGTATCCATAGGGGAAGGAGGCGAGACCCAGTACTTC. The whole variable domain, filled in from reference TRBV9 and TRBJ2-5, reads DSGVTQTPKHLITATGQRVTLRCSPRSGDLSVYWYQQSLDQGLQFLIQYYNGEERAKGNILERFSAQQFPDLHSELNLSSLELGDSALYFCASSVSIGEGGETQYFGPGTRLLVL.

For the CDR3, the DNA is TGCGCCAGCAGCCAGTTCTCCTATGAGACCGGGGAGCTGTTTTTT. This translates into CASSQFSYETGELFF. The chain couples TRBV4-1 to TRBJ2-2, with no clear D. The ends were cut back, 3 bases at V and 5 bases at J, with 13 bases in the middle. The CDR3 extends over 15 amino acids. The germline V gene has CDR1 MGHRA and CDR2 YSYEKL.

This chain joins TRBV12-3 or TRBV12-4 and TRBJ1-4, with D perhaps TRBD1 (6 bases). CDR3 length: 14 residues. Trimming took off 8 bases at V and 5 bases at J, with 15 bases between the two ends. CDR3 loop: CASCGGPINEKLFF. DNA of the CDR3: TGTGCCAGCTGTGGGGGCCCCATCAATGAAAAACTGTTTTTT.